The present TCR beta chain was sequenced within a study of T cell responses to AZD1222 COVID-19 vaccine. About the research overall: Pooling was applied to second doses at about 4 or about 12 weeks. Study-level results: The donor cohort was predominantly white British with a female majority, and clonal diversity may have been underestimated. Spike-wide coverage was observed for vaccine-associated CD4 TCRs, with dominant responses at 160-218 and 743-854.

From germline, CDR1 is SGHTS and CDR2 YDEGEE. V trimming: 2 bases; J trimming: 0 bases; junction bases outside the gene matches: 5. The CDR3 spans 16 residues. As to this clone: Its antigen remains unidentified.

Assay used: immunoSEQ multiplex PCR; TCRdb lists only in-frame clones, some missing. The sample holds about 160,000 clones, approximately 90% seen once. The sample in question was peripheral blood, obtained on day 0 of AZD1222 vaccination. The receptor was derived from an adult in good health. The chain has TRBV5-8 and TRBJ2-5; 9 nucleotides line up with TRBD1. The CDR3 coding sequence is TGTGCCAGCAGCTTACCGGGACAGGGCTACCAAGAGACCCAGTACTTC. Residues: CASSLPGQGYQETQYF.